This is a list of T cell receptor beta chains from one sample in a study of shared clonotypes between healthy human individuals. Profiling relied on immunoSEQ multiplex PCR, and the TCRdb table lists in-frame clones only, not all of them. Of fewer than 850,000 clones listed, 96% are singletons. The specimen was naive CD8+ T cells sorted from blood. Source of these receptors: a man aged 25 to 40 in good health. The CDR3 runs from the conserved cysteine through the conserved F or W. A D gene is named only where the DNA matches it firmly. Not every row has a clone size; where given, it reads once, few, many or a size class.

V	D	size	J	DNA	CDR3
TRBV29-1	.	.	TRBJ2-1	TGCAGCGTTGCCGGGGCAACCTACAATGAGCAGTTCTTC	CSVAGATYNEQFF
TRBV19	TRBD1	.	TRBJ2-7	TGTGCCAGTAGTCCGACAGGGGGTTTCTACGAGCAGTACTTC	CASSPTGGFYEQYF
TRBV27	TRBD1	.	TRBJ2-1	TGTGCCAGCAGTTTCGGGACAGGGGAGTTTGAGCAGTTCTTC	CASSFGTGEFEQFF
TRBV28	.	.	TRBJ2-7	TGTGCCAGCAGCCGTTCAGGGTCCTACGAGCAGTACTTC	CASSRSGSYEQYF
TRBV7-8	.	.	TRBJ2-2	TGTGCCAGCAGCCCGTCTAACGGATGGTCCGGGGAGCTGTTTTTT	CASSPSNGWSGELFF
TRBV27	.	.	TRBJ1-1	TGTGCCAGCAGTTTATCGGGGGGTCGAGAAGCTTTCTTT	CASSLSGGREAFF
TRBV29-1	.	.	TRBJ2-1	TGCAGCGTTGAAGGGAGTAGCGGTTCCCGCAATGAGCAGTTCTTC	CSVEGSSGSRNEQFF
TRBV10-3	TRBD1	.	TRBJ2-7	TGTGCCATCAGCGCGACAGGGAGCTCCTACGAGCAGTACTTC	CAISATGSSYEQYF
TRBV29-1	TRBD1	.	TRBJ2-7	TGCAGCGCGGGACAGGGTTACGACGAGCAGTACTTC	CSAGQGYDEQYF
TRBV7-9	TRBD1	.	TRBJ2-4	TGTGCCACCAAGCCAGGGACAGCCGATTTAGCCAAAAACATTCAGTACTTC	CATKPGTADLAKNIQYF
TRBV19	.	.	TRBJ2-7	TGTGCCAGTAGTATGGGACTCTACTACGAGCAGTACTTC	CASSMGLYYEQYF
TRBV27	TRBD2	.	TRBJ2-7	TGTGCCAGCAGGCCGGGACTAGGAATATACGAGCAGTACTTC	CASRPGLGIYEQYF
TRBV30	TRBD1	.	TRBJ2-7	TGTGCCTTCCAGGGAGCAGGGGGTTACGAGCAGTACTTC	CAFQGAGGYEQYF
TRBV5-1	TRBD2	.	TRBJ2-1	TGCGCCAGCAGCTTGGAGGCTAGCGGGAGGTACTACAATGAGCAGTTCTTC	CASSLEASGRYYNEQFF
TRBV4-2	TRBD2	.	TRBJ2-3	TGTGCCAGCAGCCAAGCTGTATTCCGTGCGGGAGGCTCCGCAGATACGCAGTATTTT	CASSQAVFRAGGSADTQYF
TRBV7-9	.	.	TRBJ2-1	TGTGCCAGCAGCCAGGTTTACAATGAGCAGTTCTTC	CASSQVYNEQFF
TRBV4-3	.	once	TRBJ1-2	TGCGCCAGCAGCCAAGATCAAGGGGCGAATGGCTACACCTTC	CASSQDQGANGYTF
TRBV5-5	.	.	TRBJ1-1	TGTGCCAGCAGCCGGGTCCTTGGGACTGAAGCTTTCTTT	CASSRVLGTEAFF
TRBV27	TRBD2	.	TRBJ2-5	TGTGCCAGCAGTGGGGGACTCTTATACCCGGGGGGAGAGACCCAGTACTTC	CASSGGLLYPGGETQYF
TRBV6-5	.	.	TRBJ2-6	TGTGCCAGCAGAAAGTACTCTGGGGCCAACGTCCTGACTTTC	CASRKYSGANVLTF
TRBV28	TRBD2	.	TRBJ2-3	TGTGCCAGCAGTCCAGCGGGGTCGCACATGGATACGCAGTATTTT	CASSPAGSHMDTQYF
TRBV2	.	.	TRBJ1-5	TGTGCCAGCATGGAATATAGCAATCAGCCCCAGCATTTT	CASMEYSNQPQHF
TRBV9	TRBD1	.	TRBJ2-2	TGTGCCAGCAGCGTTGGACAGGGAGGGAACACCGGGGAGCTGTTTTTT	CASSVGQGGNTGELFF
TRBV9	.	.	TRBJ2-1	TGTGCCAGCAGCGTTTCCCTTCATGAGCAGTTCTTC	CASSVSLHEQFF
TRBV4-3	TRBD2	.	TRBJ2-3	TGCGCCAGCAGCCAAGTTGGCCGTCTAGCGGACCAGGGCGATACGCAGTATTTT	CASSQVGRLADQGDTQYF
TRBV6-5	.	.	TRBJ2-1	TGTGCCAGCGGTCGCGTCGAGCAGTTCTTC	CASGRVEQFF
TRBV7-9	TRBD1	.	TRBJ1-1	TGTGCCAGCAGCTTAGTAGAAGGGGGACAGGGTGAAGTAGAAGCTTTCTTT	CASSLVEGGQGEVEAFF
TRBV6-6	.	.	TRBJ1-3	TGTGCCAGCAGTTACGACAGGCAGTGGTCTGGAAACACCATATATTTT	CASSYDRQWSGNTIYF
TRBV5-6	.	once	TRBJ2-4	TGTGCCAGCAGCTTGTCCGGCGCGGGAACCTTC	CASSLSGAGTF
TRBV15	TRBD1	.	TRBJ2-7	TGTGCCACCAGCAGAGTTGCCGGGACAGACTACGAGCAGTACTTC	CATSRVAGTDYEQYF
TRBV2	.	.	TRBJ2-5	TGTGCCAGCAGGTACAGGGTTGAAGAGACCCAGTACTTC	CASRYRVEETQYF
TRBV27	TRBD1	.	TRBJ2-2	TGTGCCAGCAGAGATACAGGGGGCCCCGGGGAGCTGTTTTTT	CASRDTGGPGELFF
TRBV28	.	once	TRBJ1-5	TGTGCCAGCCGGGGGCAGGGGACACATCAGCCCCAGCATTTT	CASRGQGTHQPQHF
TRBV9	TRBD2	.	TRBJ2-1	TGTGCCAGTACCTCCTCCGGGACTAGCATCAATGAGCAGTTCTTC	CASTSSGTSINEQFF
TRBV19	.	.	TRBJ2-1	TGTGCCAGTAGTTTCAGGGGAGATGAGCAGTTCTTC	CASSFRGDEQFF
TRBV11-2	.	.	TRBJ2-1	TGTGCCAGCAGCCCACGACAGCAGCAGTTCTTC	CASSPRQQQFF
TRBV5-6	.	.	TRBJ1-5	TGTGCCAGCAGCTTGGCCGGGGGGCAGGGTCAGCCCCAGCATTTT	CASSLAGGQGQPQHF
TRBV28	TRBD1	.	TRBJ1-2	TGTGCCACCCAGACCACAACCCGGGACAGTTTTCGTACGGACTATGGCTACACCTTC	CATQTTTRDSFRTDYGYTF
TRBV11-2	.	.	TRBJ2-1	TGTGCCAGCAGCTTACCACAGGCGTCGAATGAGCAGTTCTTC	CASSLPQASNEQFF
TRBV27	.	.	TRBJ2-3	TGTGCCAGCAGTAACATTGAAGATACGCAGTATTTT	CASSNIEDTQYF
TRBV11-3	.	.	TRBJ2-1	TGTGCCAGCAGCAGAGGCAGAACCTACAATGAGCAGTTCTTC	CASSRGRTYNEQFF
TRBV5-5	.	.	TRBJ2-7	TGTGCCAGCAGCGATGTGTCAGGGTACGAGCAGTACTTC	CASSDVSGYEQYF
TRBV9	.	.	TRBJ1-2	TGTGCCAGCAGGCCAGCCGACAGTTTCTATGGCTACACCTTC	CASRPADSFYGYTF
TRBV9	.	.	TRBJ2-5	TGTGCCAGCAGCGTTAGGGACCCCCAAGAGACCCAGTACTTC	CASSVRDPQETQYF
TRBV5-1	.	.	TRBJ2-7	TGCGCCAGCAGCTTGGAGGACAGTTCCTACGAGCAGTACTTC	CASSLEDSSYEQYF
TRBV4-3	.	.	TRBJ2-1	TGCGCCAGCAGCCAAGCCGTCGCTTGGGAGGAGGAGCAGTTCTTC	CASSQAVAWEEEQFF
TRBV7-9	.	.	TRBJ2-3	TGTGCCAGCAGCCCTACGATAGAAGATACGCAGTATTTT	CASSPTIEDTQYF
TRBV5-6	TRBD1	.	TRBJ2-2	TGTGCCAGCAGCCCCGGACAGGGTTGGGCCGGGGAGCTGTTTTTT	CASSPGQGWAGELFF